This T cell receptor (beta chain) originates from a study of T-cell memory formation after mild COVID-19. Germline CDR1 reads SEHNR; CDR2 reads FQNEAQ (reference sequence). V lost 2 bases, J lost 4 bases, and 14 bases lay in between. The CDR3 runs to 15 residues. A note on this clonotype: The antigen remains unidentified.

Study outcomes and limitations: Balance between CD4 and CD8 was seen in clones contracting day 15 to 85, and a CD4+ lean was seen in later expanders. Chiefly within CM and EM were the contracting CD4+ clones; CD8+ ones were within EMRA.

UMIs and sample barcodes were carried by the TCR alpha and TCR beta cDNA libraries that 5'RACE produced using constant-segment primers. MiXCR, applied by TCRdb to the 5' RACE reads, yields one record per CDR3 protein. The sample lists about 360,000 distinct CDR3 sequences; roughly an eighth were seen once. The TCR sequence derives from a man younger than 35 who had mild COVID-19 (a few samples of this study predate the infection). Cell type and time point are not known. The sample consisted of PBMCs or a T cell subset sorted from them (not recorded which). The chain has TRBV7-9 and TRBJ1-2; D may be TRBD1 (6 bases). CDR3 sequence reads: CASSLSRGAGYGYTF. The CDR3 DNA reads TGTGCCAGCAGCTTAAGCAGGGGTGCGGGCTATGGCTACACCTTC.